This T cell receptor beta chain was retrieved from a study of blood T cells in healthy people across ages. Many counts were recorded for this clonotype. The antigen remains unidentified. The study, taken as a whole, reports: When set beside aged donors, long-lived donors presented more naive CD4+ cells and higher diversity. The lack of PBMC sorting stopped any conclusive naive versus antigen-experienced comparison.

Combining a sample-barcoded 5' primer with a J-beta primer mix, a second PCR ran for roughly 6 to 12 cycles. Per sample, CDR3-containing paired-end reads numbered at least 2.5 million. From the 5' RACE reads, TCRdb called clonotypes with MiXCR, one entry per CDR3 protein. The sample includes 550,000 to 800,000 distinct CDR3 sequences, roughly 30% of them seen just once. The CDR3 has 14 amino acids. The ends lost 5 bases at V and 5 bases at J; junction bases unmatched: 5. In germline, CDR1 is SGHTA, CDR2 FQGNSA. The sequenced sample consisted of blood. V is TRBV7-2 and J is TRBJ2-7, with 11 bases fitting TRBD1. The receptor comes from a woman aged 80 or older in good health. The chain's CDR3 is CASSPDRGRHEQYF. In DNA form, the CDR3 reads TGTGCCAGCAGCCCGGACAGGGGGCGGCACGAGCAGTACTTC. Full variable domain (outside the CDR3, taken from reference TRBV7-2 and TRBJ2-7): GAGVSQSPSNKVTEKGKDVELRCDPISGHTALYWYRQSLGQGLEFLIYFQGNSAPDKSGLPSDRFSAERTGGSVSTLTIQRTQQEDSAVYLCASSPDRGRHEQYFGPGTRLTVT.